The 26 T cell receptor beta chains presented below share a single source sample, sequenced in a study of shared clonotypes between healthy human individuals. The table came from immunoSEQ multiplex PCR; TCRdb's copy has only in-frame clones and leaves some out. The sample carries around 750,000 clones, roughly 70% recorded once. The material sequenced was memory CD4+ T cells sorted from blood. Subset meaning: CD45RA-negative fraction. The origin of the receptors is a woman in her 30s in good health.

This clone was observed once. This likely traces to a read error, being one base from a far larger clone. The sample holds other DNA sequences that translate to the same CDR3. This sequence joins TRBV7-9 and TRBJ2-7; 9 bases map to TRBD1. The germline V gene encodes CDR1 SEHNR and CDR2 FQNEAQ (reference sequence). V shed 4 bases and J 3 bases; nucleotides not matched to a gene: 7. The CDR3 is made up of 15 amino acids. The CDR3 coding sequence is TGTGCCAGCAGCTCCCCCGGGACAGGGTTCTACGAGCAGTACTTC. Amino acid sequence: CASSSPGTGFYEQYF.

There are a few counts of this clone. The rearrangement links TRBV11-2 to TRBJ1-1, with 9 bases that match TRBD1. V lost 5 bases and J lost 1; bases outside the gene matches: 5. This CDR3 contains 15 residues. CDR1 is SGHAT and CDR2 is FQNNGV in the germline V gene. CDR3 DNA sequence: TGTGCCAGCAGCCCCTCGGACAGGGGGAACACTGAAGCTTTCTTT. It yields the protein CASSPSDRGNTEAFF.

This chain connects TRBV2 to TRBJ1-1; possible D gene TRBD1, 5 bases. Trimming stripped 4 bases from V and 3 bases from J, with 15 bases between. Germline values: CDR1 SNHLY, CDR2 FYNNEI. This CDR3 is built from 15 residues. CDR3 amino acids: CASSGRGFRDTEAFF. CDR3 coding DNA: TGTGCCAGCAGTGGACGAGGGTTCAGGGACACTGAAGCTTTCTTT.

As DNA, the CDR3 is TGTGCCAGCAGTGAGGGGGGATCCGGATCTAGTGGCTACACCTTC. It codes for CASSEGGSGSSGYTF. The rearrangement links TRBV6-1 to TRBJ1-2, with D tentatively TRBD1 (5 bases). The CDR3 covers 15 residues. V was cut by 3 bases and J by 7 bases, with 18 bases left in between. Germline loops: CDR1 MNHNS, CDR2 SASEGT.

The rearrangement joins TRBV28 to TRBJ1-2; D remains unclear. The CDR3 consists of 14 residues. The germline gives CDR1 MDHEN, CDR2 SYDVKM. Trimming removed 2 bases from V and 2 bases from J, with 9 bases in between. The CDR3 region has the DNA TGTGCCAGCAGTTTACAGGCGATCAACTATGGCTACACCTTC. This gives the protein CASSLQAINYGYTF.

This clone was seen only once. The DNA for the CDR3 is TGTGCCAGCAGTTTATCATTGCCCGAGGGGGGGAGGGAGCATGGCTACACCTTC. This encodes CASSLSLPEGGREHGYTF. The chain recombines TRBV28 with TRBJ1-2; possible D gene TRBD1, 6 bases. The CDR3 sequence is 18 residues long. The V and J ends lost 1 base and 6 bases respectively, with 24 bases between them. The germline CDR1 and CDR2 sequences are MDHEN and SYDVKM.

The chain combines TRBV19 with TRBJ2-2; 8 nucleotides align to TRBD2. The germline gives CDR1 LNHDA, CDR2 SQIVND (reference sequence). After removal of 7 bases from V and 1 base from J, the junction contained 8 bases not matched to a gene. There are 16 residues in the CDR3. This chain's CDR3 is CASNSGIRMNTGELFF. The CDR3 DNA reads as TGTGCCAGTAATAGCGGGATACGAATGAACACCGGGGAGCTGTTTTTT. Drawing the rest from reference TRBV19 and TRBJ2-2, the complete variable domain is DGGITQSPKYLFRKEGQNVTLSCEQNLNHDAMYWYRQDPGQGLRLIYYSQIVNDFQKGDIAEGYSVSREKKESFPLTVTSAQKNPTAFYLCASNSGIRMNTGELFFGEGSRLTVL.

A few counts support this clone. The J gene is TRBJ2-7, the V gene TRBV2; a weak D match, TRBD2 (6 bases). CDR3 length equals 13 residues. Trimming left V 6 bases short and J 2 bases short, with 11 bases between. Germline V gene lookup returns CDR1 SNHLY and CDR2 FYNNEI. The CDR3 is CASRREIAYEQYF. DNA for the CDR3: TGTGCCAGCAGGCGGGAAATAGCCTACGAGCAGTACTTC.

The chain couples TRBV6-1 to TRBJ1-1, with D unclear. CDR1 is MNHNS and CDR2 is SASEGT in the germline V gene. CDR3 size: 13 residues. V dropped 0 bases and J dropped 11 bases, with 13 bases sitting between them. The CDR3 coding sequence is TGTGCCAGCAGTGAAGCGGGGTTGAGTTGGGCTTTCTTT. Protein product: CASSEAGLSWAFF.

This clone occurred many times. Distinct nucleotide sequences in the sample also encode this CDR3. The chain couples TRBV6-5 to TRBJ2-7; 7 bases agree with TRBD2. V was pared by 0 bases and J by 2 bases, with 1 base of the junction left unmatched. The CDR3 extends over 14 amino acids. From germline, CDR1 is MNHEY and CDR2 SVGAGI. The DNA for the CDR3 is TGTGCCAGCAGTTACTCGGGGGGGACCTACGAGCAGTACTTC. It codes for CASSYSGGTYEQYF.

This chain links TRBV5-1 with TRBJ2-3; a weak D match, TRBD2 (6 bases). V dropped 4 bases and J dropped 7 bases, with 13 bases sitting between them. This CDR3 has 13 residues. Germline-derived CDR1 and CDR2 are SGHRS and YFSETQ. The CDR3 DNA reads TGCGCCAGCAGCGGCGGGACGTCGCATACGCAGTATTTT. Its translation: CASSGGTSHTQYF. Supplemented by reference TRBV5-1 and TRBJ2-3, the full variable domain reads KAGVTQTPRYLIKTRGQQVTLSCSPISGHRSVSWYQQTPGQGLQFLFEYFSETQRNKGNFPGRFSGRQFSNSRSEMNVSTLELGDSALYLCASSGGTSHTQYFGPGTRLTVL.

This chain connects TRBV27 to TRBJ2-7; 9 nucleotides align to TRBD2. The CDR3 spans 17 residues. V was clipped by 2 bases and J by 2 bases; unmatched bases: 10. The germline CDR1 and CDR2 sequences are MNHEY and SMNVEV (reference sequence). The CDR3 nucleotides read TGTGCCAGCAGTTTAAGGCCGGAACTAGCGGGCCCCTACGAGCAGTACTTC. Protein product: CASSLRPELAGPYEQYF.

The gene calls are TRBV15 and TRBJ2-7; TRBD1 matches 7 bases. The CDR3 sequence is 20 residues long. The germline V gene encodes CDR1 LNHNV and CDR2 YYDKDF (reference sequence). V was clipped by 1 base and J by 3 bases; unmatched bases: 21. CDR3 DNA sequence: TGTGCCACCAGCAGAGGCCAAGTTGGGGCAAGGGGGCGGACCCTCTACGAGCAGTACTTC. It specifies CATSRGQVGARGRTLYEQYF.

V is TRBV19 and J is TRBJ2-3, with 7 bases that match TRBD2. J lost 5 bases, V lost 1 base, and 3 bases had no gene match. This CDR3 contains 14 residues. From germline, CDR1 is LNHDA and CDR2 SQIVND (reference sequence). CDR3: CASSIGLAEDTQYF. As DNA, the CDR3 is TGTGCCAGTAGTATAGGACTAGCCGAAGATACGCAGTATTTT.

This clone occurred once. The CDR3 DNA sequence: TGTGCCAGCAGTTCAAAGGACAGGGCCTACGAGCAGTACTTC. Its translation is CASSSKDRAYEQYF. The chain combines TRBV6-1 with TRBJ2-7; the match to TRBD1 covers 8 bases. V lost 5 bases and J lost 2; bases outside the gene matches: 5. The CDR3 totals 14 residues. Looked up from germline, CDR1 is MNHNS and CDR2 is SASEGT.

The CDR3 DNA follows: TGTGCCAGCAGTGGAAACGGGGAGGTCGGAGAGACCCAGTACTTC. Its protein product is CASSGNGEVGETQYF. The chain uses TRBV6-1 and TRBJ2-5, with D possibly matching TRBD2 (6 bases). Germline CDR1 reads MNHNS; CDR2 reads SASEGT. CDR3 length: 15 residues. The V gene lost 4 bases and the J gene lost 4 bases, with 16 bases spanning the gap.

The chain uses TRBV29-1 and TRBJ2-7, with no clear D. CDR3 size: 12 residues. V dropped 2 bases and J dropped 2 bases, with 7 bases sitting between them. Germline CDR1 SQVTM, CDR2 ANQGSEA. CDR3 protein: CSVELQTYEQYF. The CDR3 coding sequence is TGCAGCGTTGAATTACAAACCTACGAGCAGTACTTC.

This clone was observed once. CDR3 sequence reads: CASSLTGAHVTEAFF. The CDR3 nucleotides read TGTGCCAGCAGCTTGACCGGGGCGCATGTCACTGAAGCTTTCTTT. This rearrangement joins TRBV5-6 to TRBJ1-1, with D tentatively TRBD1 (5 bases). The V gene lost 1 base and the J gene lost 4 bases, with 14 bases spanning the gap. Per germline, CDR1 SGHDT and CDR2 YYEEEE. This CDR3 is 15 amino acids long.

This clone was seen repeatedly, ten times or more. The gene calls are TRBV6-5 and TRBJ1-4, with D unclear. The CDR3 totals 16 residues. Trimming pared 4 bases from V and 7 bases from J, leaving 19 bases between. CDR1 is MNHEY, CDR2 SVGAGI, per germline. CDR3 DNA: TGTGCCAGCAGTTCCACTTTCGCAGGCGTTAGTGAAAAACTGTTTTTT. Translation: CASSSTFAGVSEKLFF.

The chain carries TRBV19 and TRBJ1-2; D uncertain. The germline gives CDR1 LNHDA, CDR2 SQIVND (reference sequence). Between the trimmed V and J ends, which lost 3 bases and 3 bases, there was a span of 8 bases. The CDR3 length is 13 residues. The CDR3 loop is CASSIFGYYGYTF. The CDR3 nucleotides are TGTGCCAGTAGTATCTTCGGCTACTATGGCTACACCTTC. Supplemented by reference TRBV19 and TRBJ1-2, the full variable domain reads DGGITQSPKYLFRKEGQNVTLSCEQNLNHDAMYWYRQDPGQGLRLIYYSQIVNDFQKGDIAEGYSVSREKKESFPLTVTSAQKNPTAFYLCASSIFGYYGYTFGSGTRLTVV.

The chain combines TRBV7-6 with TRBJ1-1; D call uncertain. This CDR3 region has 12 residues. Looked up from germline, CDR1 is SGHVS and CDR2 is FNYEAQ. V lost 4 bases and J lost 8, with 11 bases in between. The CDR3 is CASSSRGVEAFF. The CDR3 DNA reads TGTGCCAGCAGCTCACGGGGAGTCGAAGCTTTCTTT.

The genes are TRBV5-1 and TRBJ1-1, with D perhaps TRBD1 (5 bases). CDR3 size: 14 residues. The V end lost 0 bases, the J end lost 4 bases, and 10 bases lay between the germline ends. Germline values: CDR1 SGHRS, CDR2 YFSETQ. The CDR3 here is CASSLDRPGTEAFF. DNA for the CDR3: TGCGCCAGCAGCTTGGACAGGCCCGGCACTGAAGCTTTCTTT.

The chain uses TRBV28 and TRBJ2-6; D call uncertain. The CDR3 is made up of 14 amino acids. CDR1 and CDR2 (germline): MDHEN, SYDVKM. Trimming cost V 10 bases and J 2 bases, with 12 bases left between them. CDR3 sequence (DNA): TGTGCCACCTCAAAGACGGCTGGGGCCAACGTCCTGACTTTC. As protein: CATSKTAGANVLTF. Complete variable domain (other parts from reference TRBV28 and TRBJ2-6): DVKVTQSSRYLVKRTGEKVFLECVQDMDHENMFWYRQDPGLGLRLIYFSYDVKMKEKGDIPEGYSVSREKKERFSLILESASTNQTSMYLCATSKTAGANVLTFGAGSRLTVL.

The genes are TRBV2 and TRBJ2-5; possible D gene TRBD2, 6 bases. V dropped 7 bases and J dropped 5 bases, with 17 bases sitting between them. CDR1 is SNHLY, CDR2 FYNNEI, per germline. CDR3 size: 14 residues. CDR3 in DNA: TGTGCCAGCAACGGACTGGCGGAGGGGGAGACCCAGTACTTC. It specifies CASNGLAEGETQYF.

The chain joins TRBV5-1 to TRBJ2-1, with D possibly TRBD2 on 5 matching bases. The germline V gene has CDR1 SGHRS and CDR2 YFSETQ. V lost 0 bases and J 2 bases, leaving 9 bases between the germline ends. CDR3 length equals 15 residues. CDR3 amino acids: CASSLGEMAYNEQFF. The DNA for the CDR3 is TGCGCCAGCAGCTTGGGGGAGATGGCCTACAATGAGCAGTTCTTC.

The chain has TRBV7-8 and TRBJ2-3, with D possibly TRBD2 on 6 matching bases. The length of the CDR3 is 18 residues. CDR1 is SGHVS and CDR2 is FQNEAQ in the germline V gene. Trimming pared 1 base from V and 5 bases from J, leaving 22 bases between. In DNA form, the CDR3 reads TGTGCCAGCAGCTTAGATCCCGGGACTCCAGAGCCCCTAGATACGCAGTATTTT. Protein sequence: CASSLDPGTPEPLDTQYF. Drawing the rest from reference TRBV7-8 and TRBJ2-3, the complete variable domain is GAGVSQSPRYKVAKRGQDVALRCDPISGHVSLFWYQQALGQGPEFLTYFQNEAQLDKSGLPSDRFFAERPEGSVSTLKIQRTQQEDSAVYLCASSLDPGTPEPLDTQYFGPGTRLTVL.